Listed below are T cell receptor beta chains from one sample, sequenced in a study of blood T cell repertoires in COVID-19. TCRdb keeps only in-frame clones here, not all; method: immunoSEQ multiplex PCR. The data contain just over 80,000 clones, 80% to 90% of them singletons. The sequencing sample was made of PBMCs or T cells enriched from blood (not recorded which). Receptors originate from a woman in her forties or fifties with acute COVID-19. Both conserved end residues are part of each CDR3. The order of the fields is CDR3 protein, CDR3 DNA, clone size, D gene, J gene, V gene. D genes are given only for firm matches. For some rows the clone size is stated as once, few or many, or as a class when expanded; others skip it.

CDR3 protein: CASSQRSTQEKLFF
CDR3 DNA: TGTGCCAGCAGCCAAAGGTCGACACAGGAAAAACTGTTTTTT
clone size: -
D gene: -
J gene: TRBJ1-4
V gene: TRBV3-1/TRBV3-2

CDR3 protein: CASSEPGQGREQYF
CDR3 DNA: TGCGCCAGCAGTGAGCCGGGACAGGGGCGCGAGCAGTACTTC
clone size: -
D gene: TRBD1
J gene: TRBJ2-7
V gene: TRBV10-1

CDR3 protein: CASRIDLGLAGFYNEQFF
CDR3 DNA: TGTGCCAGCAGAATAGACCTGGGACTAGCGGGATTCTACAATGAGCAGTTCTTC
clone size: -
D gene: -
J gene: TRBJ2-1
V gene: TRBV21-1

CDR3 protein: CASRGTGTGGQAFF
CDR3 DNA: TGTGCCAGCAGGGGTACCGGGACAGGGGGCCAGGCTTTCTTT
clone size: -
D gene: TRBD1
J gene: TRBJ1-1
V gene: TRBV6-6

CDR3 protein: CASSLAKREPNNEQFF
CDR3 DNA: TGTGCCAGCAGCTTAGCGAAGAGGGAGCCGAATAATGAGCAGTTCTTC
clone size: -
D gene: -
J gene: TRBJ2-1
V gene: TRBV7-2

CDR3 protein: CASSMIRQGSDYGYTF
CDR3 DNA: TGTGCCAGTAGTATGATCCGGCAGGGGTCGGACTATGGCTACACCTTC
clone size: -
D gene: -
J gene: TRBJ1-2
V gene: TRBV19

CDR3 protein: CASSQQGRIGNTIYF
CDR3 DNA: TGTGCCAGCAGCCAACAGGGCCGAATTGGAAACACCATATATTTT
clone size: -
D gene: -
J gene: TRBJ1-3
V gene: TRBV14

CDR3 protein: CASRFGSGHSLNEQFF
CDR3 DNA: TGTGCCAGCAGGTTTGGTAGCGGCCATTCTCTCAATGAGCAGTTCTTC
clone size: once
D gene: -
J gene: TRBJ2-1
V gene: TRBV2

CDR3 protein: CASRATSVSNTGELFF
CDR3 DNA: TGTGCCAGCAGAGCCACTAGCGTCTCGAACACCGGGGAGCTGTTTTTT
clone size: -
D gene: TRBD2
J gene: TRBJ2-2
V gene: TRBV5-6

CDR3 protein: CSVEDSRRYNEQFF
CDR3 DNA: TGCAGCGTTGAAGATTCGCGCAGGTACAATGAGCAGTTCTTC
clone size: -
D gene: -
J gene: TRBJ2-1
V gene: TRBV29-1

CDR3 protein: CASSTTTSLDEQYF
CDR3 DNA: TGCGCCAGCAGCACAACGACTAGTTTGGACGAGCAGTACTTC
clone size: -
D gene: -
J gene: TRBJ2-7
V gene: TRBV5-1

CDR3 protein: CASSPPTGEAFF
CDR3 DNA: TGTGCCAGCAGTCCGCCTACAGGGGAAGCTTTCTTT
clone size: -
D gene: -
J gene: TRBJ1-1
V gene: TRBV7-9

CDR3 protein: CASSVGGTGSYNEQFF
CDR3 DNA: TGTGCCAGCAGCGTAGGAGGGACAGGGAGTTACAATGAGCAGTTCTTC
clone size: -
D gene: TRBD1
J gene: TRBJ2-1
V gene: TRBV9

CDR3 protein: CASSSGSPNEQFF
CDR3 DNA: TGTGCCAGTAGTAGCGGGAGTCCCAATGAGCAGTTCTTC
clone size: -
D gene: TRBD2
J gene: TRBJ2-1
V gene: TRBV19

CDR3 protein: CASSLVPGGSYEQYF
CDR3 DNA: TGTGCCAGCAGCTTAGTGCCAGGGGGTTCCTACGAGCAGTACTTC
clone size: -
D gene: TRBD1
J gene: TRBJ2-7
V gene: TRBV11-2

CDR3 protein: CATSTAGSSNTEAFF
CDR3 DNA: TGTGCCACCAGTACTGCGGGATCCTCGAACACTGAAGCTTTCTTT
clone size: -
D gene: -
J gene: TRBJ1-1
V gene: TRBV24-1

CDR3 protein: CASKIRTGSTDTQYF
CDR3 DNA: TGTGCCAGTAAGATAAGGACAGGGAGCACAGATACGCAGTATTTT
clone size: -
D gene: TRBD1
J gene: TRBJ2-3
V gene: TRBV19

CDR3 protein: CASTYSHRGLGNTIYF
CDR3 DNA: TGTGCCAGCACTTACTCGCACAGGGGGCTGGGAAACACCATATATTTT
clone size: -
D gene: TRBD1
J gene: TRBJ1-3
V gene: TRBV6-5

CDR3 protein: CASSPPTGLLYGYTF
CDR3 DNA: TGTGCCAGCAGCCCCCCGACAGGACTGTTATATGGCTACACCTTC
clone size: -
D gene: -
J gene: TRBJ1-2
V gene: TRBV5-4

CDR3 protein: CAWSGGQGALYGYTF
CDR3 DNA: TGTGCCTGGAGTGGGGGACAGGGGGCGCTTTATGGCTACACCTTC
clone size: -
D gene: TRBD1
J gene: TRBJ1-2
V gene: TRBV30

CDR3 protein: CASSERMVRFNSPLHF
CDR3 DNA: TGTGCCAGCAGTGAAAGAATGGTTAGATTTAATTCACCCCTCCACTTT
clone size: -
D gene: -
J gene: TRBJ1-6
V gene: TRBV6-1

CDR3 protein: CASSPPGQGNEKLFF
CDR3 DNA: TGTGCCAGCTCACCACCGGGACAAGGAAATGAAAAACTGTTTTTT
clone size: -
D gene: -
J gene: TRBJ1-4
V gene: TRBV18

CDR3 protein: CASSFTPNEQFF
CDR3 DNA: TGTGCCAGCAGTTTTACACCCAATGAGCAGTTCTTC
clone size: -
D gene: -
J gene: TRBJ2-1
V gene: TRBV7-3

CDR3 protein: CASSQSRTGTDTQYF
CDR3 DNA: TGCGCCAGCAGTCAATCTCGGACAGGCACAGATACGCAGTATTTT
clone size: -
D gene: -
J gene: TRBJ2-3
V gene: TRBV23-1

CDR3 protein: CASSSPDGLQHF
CDR3 DNA: TGTGCCAGCAGTTCCCCCGACGGACTCCAGCATTTT
clone size: -
D gene: -
J gene: TRBJ1-5
V gene: TRBV6-6

CDR3 protein: CASSPSGTATQNYGYTF
CDR3 DNA: TGTGCCAGCAGCCCATCCGGGACAGCCACTCAGAACTATGGCTACACCTTC
clone size: -
D gene: TRBD1
J gene: TRBJ1-2
V gene: TRBV11-2

CDR3 protein: CASSLRTLREGSPLHF
CDR3 DNA: TGCGCCAGCAGCTTGCGGACGTTGAGGGAGGGGTCACCCCTCCACTTT
clone size: -
D gene: -
J gene: TRBJ1-6
V gene: TRBV5-1

CDR3 protein: CATSSRGSTEAFF
CDR3 DNA: TGTGCCACCAGTAGCCGGGGGAGCACTGAAGCTTTCTTT
clone size: -
D gene: -
J gene: TRBJ1-1
V gene: TRBV24-1

CDR3 protein: CASSMGGWVGQPQHF
CDR3 DNA: TGTGCCAGTAGTATGGGGGGGTGGGTAGGACAGCCCCAGCATTTT
clone size: -
D gene: -
J gene: TRBJ1-5
V gene: TRBV19

CDR3 protein: CASSFGQGYEQYF
CDR3 DNA: TGTGCCAGCAGTTTTGGACAGGGTTACGAGCAGTACTTC
clone size: -
D gene: TRBD1
J gene: TRBJ2-7
V gene: TRBV28

CDR3 protein: CASSQERLAAQFF
CDR3 DNA: TGTGCCAGCAGCCAAGAAAGATTAGCAGCGCAGTTCTTC
clone size: few
D gene: -
J gene: TRBJ2-1
V gene: TRBV14

CDR3 protein: CATSTTGPQGDTQYF
CDR3 DNA: TGTGCCACCAGCACGACAGGCCCGCAAGGAGATACGCAGTATTTT
clone size: few
D gene: -
J gene: TRBJ2-3
V gene: TRBV24-1

CDR3 protein: CAAKQADNEKLFF
CDR3 DNA: TGTGCCGCGAAACAGGCCGATAATGAAAAACTGTTTTTT
clone size: -
D gene: -
J gene: TRBJ1-4
V gene: TRBV27

CDR3 protein: CASSLVGGQGQPQHF
CDR3 DNA: TGTGCCAGCAGCTTAGTCGGGGGGCAGGGGCAGCCCCAGCATTTT
clone size: -
D gene: -
J gene: TRBJ1-5
V gene: TRBV7-9

CDR3 protein: CASGTGENNEQFF
CDR3 DNA: TGTGCCAGTGGGACAGGGGAGAACAATGAGCAGTTCTTC
clone size: -
D gene: TRBD1
J gene: TRBJ2-1
V gene: TRBV19

CDR3 protein: CASSFPEREQFF
CDR3 DNA: TGTGCCAGCAGCTTTCCGGAGAGGGAGCAGTTCTTC
clone size: -
D gene: -
J gene: TRBJ2-1
V gene: TRBV7-2

CDR3 protein: CASSEVLDRTDTQYF
CDR3 DNA: TGTGCCAGCAGTGAAGTACTAGATCGCACAGATACGCAGTATTTT
clone size: -
D gene: -
J gene: TRBJ2-3
V gene: TRBV6-1

CDR3 protein: CAWSGALGRERSRELFF
CDR3 DNA: TGTGCCTGGAGCGGCGCTCTGGGGCGGGAGAGAAGCCGGGAGCTGTTTTTT
clone size: -
D gene: TRBD2
J gene: TRBJ2-2
V gene: TRBV30

CDR3 protein: CAIRTGQGFDEQYF
CDR3 DNA: TGTGCCATCAGGACCGGACAGGGTTTCGACGAGCAGTACTTC
clone size: -
D gene: TRBD1
J gene: TRBJ2-7
V gene: TRBV10-3

CDR3 protein: CSVQQGAGNQPQHF
CDR3 DNA: TGCAGTGTTCAACAGGGGGCGGGCAATCAGCCCCAGCATTTT
clone size: -
D gene: TRBD1
J gene: TRBJ1-5
V gene: TRBV29-1

CDR3 protein: CASSEIWREAEQFF
CDR3 DNA: TGTGCCAGCAGTGAAATATGGCGGGAGGCTGAGCAGTTCTTC
clone size: -
D gene: TRBD2
J gene: TRBJ2-1
V gene: TRBV6-1

CDR3 protein: CASSHGGTAHVYGYTF
CDR3 DNA: TGTGCCAGCAGCCATGGGGGGACAGCGCACGTTTATGGCTACACCTTC
clone size: -
D gene: TRBD1
J gene: TRBJ1-2
V gene: TRBV7-2

CDR3 protein: CASSRQGAQPQHF
CDR3 DNA: TGTGCCAGTAGTAGGCAGGGGGCTCAGCCCCAGCATTTT
clone size: -
D gene: TRBD1
J gene: TRBJ1-5
V gene: TRBV19

CDR3 protein: CASRAGTGAEKLFF
CDR3 DNA: TGTGCCAGCAGGGCCGGGACAGGGGCTGAAAAACTGTTTTTT
clone size: -
D gene: TRBD1
J gene: TRBJ1-4
V gene: TRBV6-5

CDR3 protein: CASSSRVVSVYEQYF
CDR3 DNA: TGTGCCAGCAGCTCCCGGGTCGTGTCGGTCTACGAGCAGTACTTC
clone size: -
D gene: -
J gene: TRBJ2-7
V gene: TRBV5-6

CDR3 protein: CASSLDLATNTGELFF
CDR3 DNA: TGTGCCAGCAGCTTAGACCTAGCGACGAACACCGGGGAGCTGTTTTTT
clone size: -
D gene: -
J gene: TRBJ2-2
V gene: TRBV11-3

CDR3 protein: CASSSGQGDGYTF
CDR3 DNA: TGTGCCAGCAGTTCAGGACAGGGGGATGGCTACACCTTC
clone size: -
D gene: TRBD1
J gene: TRBJ1-2
V gene: TRBV28